This T cell receptor beta chain was obtained from a study of early T cells in non-severe SARS-CoV-2 infection. Study information: Unsorted whole-blood RNA was sequenced in bulk, leaving chains unpaired. Broader study findings: Clonotype matching in VDJdb favored anti-spike CD8 responses and did not capture private and CD4 specificities.

The trim removed 6 bases at V and 1 base at J, leaving 8 bases unmatched. CDR1 is SGHVS and CDR2 is FQNEAQ in the germline V gene. This CDR3 is built from 16 residues. As part of library construction, unique molecular identifiers were attached to individual cDNA molecules. TCRdb itself ran the 5' RACE reads through MiXCR, one entry per CDR3 protein. The table includes tens of thousands of distinct CDR3 sequences, less than 8% detected once. Regarding this clonotype: Its antigen is still unknown.

Sequencing was done on a sample of whole blood. The rearrangement joins TRBV7-8 to TRBJ2-2, with 7 bases that match TRBD1. This TCR was sampled from an adult who was a healthcare worker with PCR-confirmed SARS-CoV-2 infection or an uninfected control (not recorded which). CDR3 amino acids: CASRLPGQQNTGELFF. The CDR3 DNA reads as TGTGCCAGCAGACTTCCGGGACAGCAGAACACCGGGGAGCTGTTTTTT.